Below, one T cell receptor (beta chain) is given with its context. J was trimmed by 6 bases and V by 5 bases; bases with no gene match: 2. CDR3 length: 13 residues. CDR1 WNHNN and CDR2 SYGVQD come from the germline V gene (reference sequence). The table came from immunoSEQ multiplex PCR; TCRdb's copy has only in-frame clones and leaves some out. The repertoire holds more than 200,000 clones, with about 90% as singletons. These data come from a study of blood T cell repertoires in COVID-19. Study-level information: COVID-19 samples collected from the United States, Italy and Spain covered acute and convalescent phases.

This clonotype originated in a woman aged 50 to 60 with acute or convalescent COVID-19. This sequence joins TRBV10-1 and TRBJ2-1; 9 positions agree with TRBD1. Specimen: peripheral blood. CDR3 nucleotide sequence: TGCGCCAGCAGTCCGGGACAGGGCAATGAGCAGTTCTTC. Encoded protein: CASSPGQGNEQFF.